This TCR beta chain was found in a study of blood T cell repertoires in COVID-19. Assay: immunoSEQ multiplex PCR; the TCRdb copy retains only in-frame clones and omits some. Of 40,000 or so clones listed, roughly 89% are singletons. The sequenced sample consisted of peripheral blood. This receptor was taken from a human donor in a cohort sampled during active COVID-19.

The CDR3 loop reads CASSLGTSGGDEQYF. The DNA of the CDR3 is TGCGCCAGCAGCCTAGGGACTAGCGGGGGGGACGAGCAGTACTTC. The chain has TRBV5-1 and TRBJ2-7, with 16 bases identical to TRBD2. V gave up 4 bases and J gave up 5 bases; unmatched junction bases: 3. This CDR3 contains 15 residues. Germline loops: CDR1 SGHRS, CDR2 YFSETQ.